The next 6 T cell receptor beta chains were all read from a single sample in a study of somatic mutations in cytotoxic T cells in rheumatoid arthritis. Profiled with immunoSEQ multiplex PCR; TCRdb holds only in-frame clones, not every one. Of nearly 11,000 clones in the sample, around 80% were seen once. The sample comprised CD8+ T cells sorted from blood. Receptors originate from a woman aged 55-75 years with rheumatoid arthritis.

The chain employs TRBV7-9 and TRBJ1-1; 7 nucleotides agree with TRBD1. The CDR3 contains 15 residues. V gave up 1 base and J gave up 3 bases; unmatched junction bases: 5. Germline lookup yields CDR1 SEHNR and CDR2 FQNEAQ (reference sequence). The CDR3 coding sequence is TGTGCCAGCAGCTTAGGACAGGGCAGAGACACTGAAGCTTTCTTT. Translated: CASSLGQGRDTEAFF.

The CDR3 nucleotides read TGCGCCAGCAGCCTGGACAGGGGTTCTTCCACAGATACGCAGTATTTT. Translated, it gives CASSLDRGSSTDTQYF. The chain is built from TRBV4-3 and TRBJ2-3; 9 bases align to TRBD1. V was pared by 4 bases and J by 2 bases, with 7 bases of the junction left unmatched. The germline gives CDR1 LGHNA, CDR2 YSLEER. CDR3 length equals 16 residues.

The chain has TRBV5-4 and TRBJ2-1, with 10 positions matching TRBD1. Looked up from germline, CDR1 is SGHNT and CDR2 is YYREEE (reference sequence). CDR3 length: 16 residues. The trim removed 0 bases at V and 7 bases at J, leaving 7 bases unmatched. The CDR3 sequence: CASSLVGTGAGNEQFF. DNA of the CDR3: TGTGCCAGCAGCTTGGTTGGGACAGGGGCGGGTAATGAGCAGTTCTTC.

The V and J genes are TRBV6-5 and TRBJ2-2; D uncertain. Trimming cost V 2 bases and J 0 bases, with 10 bases left between them. CDR1 and CDR2 (germline): MNHEY, SVGAGI. The CDR3 totals 16 residues. CDR3 protein: CASSYGAGPNTGELFF. In DNA form, the CDR3 reads TGTGCCAGCAGTTACGGTGCAGGCCCGAACACCGGGGAGCTGTTTTTT.

The rearrangement uses TRBV28 and TRBJ1-5; 10 nucleotides agree with TRBD1. Germline loops: CDR1 MDHEN, CDR2 SYDVKM. J was trimmed by 6 bases and V by 5 bases; bases with no gene match: 16. The CDR3 has 18 residues. This CDR3 is CASSPTAKTGGRGQPQHF. As DNA, the CDR3 is TGTGCCAGCAGTCCCACGGCTAAGACAGGGGGCAGGGGTCAGCCCCAGCATTTT.

The V and J genes are TRBV25-1 and TRBJ2-3, with 10 nucleotides matching TRBD2. Trimming cost V 0 bases and J 2 bases; bases outside gene matches: 2. The CDR3 length is 16 residues. Germline V lookup: CDR1 MGHDK, CDR2 SYGVNS. CDR3 amino acids: CASSEYLAGDTDTQYF. The CDR3 DNA is TGTGCCAGCAGTGAATATCTAGCGGGAGACACAGATACGCAGTATTTT.